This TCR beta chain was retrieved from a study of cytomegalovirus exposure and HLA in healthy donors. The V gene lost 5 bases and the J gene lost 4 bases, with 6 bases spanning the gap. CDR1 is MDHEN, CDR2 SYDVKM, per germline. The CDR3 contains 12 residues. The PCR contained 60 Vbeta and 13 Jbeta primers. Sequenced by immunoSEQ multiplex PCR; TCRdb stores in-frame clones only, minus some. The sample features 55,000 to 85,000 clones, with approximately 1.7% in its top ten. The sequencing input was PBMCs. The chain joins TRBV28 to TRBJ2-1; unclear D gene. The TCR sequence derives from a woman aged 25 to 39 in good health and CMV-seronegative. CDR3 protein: CASSPKYNEQFF. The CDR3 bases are TGTGCCAGCAGTCCTAAGTACAATGAGCAGTTCTTC. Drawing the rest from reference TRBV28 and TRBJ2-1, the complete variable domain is DVKVTQSSRYLVKRTGEKVFLECVQDMDHENMFWYRQDPGLGLRLIYFSYDVKMKEKGDIPEGYSVSREKKERFSLILESASTNQTSMYLCASSPKYNEQFFGPGTRLTVL.